This T cell receptor (beta chain) was sequenced in a study of blood T cell repertoires in COVID-19. Study-level background: Material from acute and convalescent COVID-19 was sourced from the United States, Italy and Spain. Sample material is recorded as cDNA or gDNA derived from T cells, B-cell-depleted T cells, or PBMCs.

The repertoire was sequenced with immunoSEQ multiplex PCR; TCRdb's copy has only in-frame clones and lacks some. Of about 140,000 clones in the sample, 75% to 90% were seen once. The CDR3 is 18 residues long. The V gene's germline CDR1 is SGHTA and CDR2 FQGNSA. V was clipped by 1 base and J by 0 bases, with 16 bases between them. This chain links TRBV7-2 with TRBJ2-1; D might be TRBD1 (6 bases). The clonotype comes from a woman aged 80 or over with acute or convalescent COVID-19. Sequencing was performed on peripheral blood. CDR3 region: CASSLVGARISSYNEQFF. CDR3 nucleotides: TGTGCCAGCAGCTTAGTGGGGGCTCGCATCAGCTCCTACAATGAGCAGTTCTTC.